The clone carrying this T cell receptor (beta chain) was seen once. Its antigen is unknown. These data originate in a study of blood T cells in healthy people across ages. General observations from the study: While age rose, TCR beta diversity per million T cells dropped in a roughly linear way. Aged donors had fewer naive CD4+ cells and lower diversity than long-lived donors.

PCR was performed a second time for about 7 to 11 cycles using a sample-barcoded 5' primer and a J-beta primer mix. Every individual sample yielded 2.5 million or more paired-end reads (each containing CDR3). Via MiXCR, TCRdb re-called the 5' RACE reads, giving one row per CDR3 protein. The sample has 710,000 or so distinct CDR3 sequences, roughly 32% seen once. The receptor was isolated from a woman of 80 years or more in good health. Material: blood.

The CDR3 DNA sequence: TGTGCCAGCAACGGGCCATTGGGACAAGTTAACACTGAAGCTTTCTTT. Protein product: CASNGPLGQVNTEAFF. This chain joins TRBV11-2 and TRBJ1-1, with a possible D match to TRBD1 (6 bases). The CDR3 is made up of 16 amino acids. With 7 bases removed from V and 2 bases from J, the gap between germline ends came to 20 bases. Germline V gene sequence: CDR1 SGHAT, CDR2 FQNNGV.